This T cell receptor (beta chain) was obtained from a study of vaccination and CD4 T cells after COVID-19. Across the whole study: Stimulation of cells relied on overlapping spike peptides derived from SARS-CoV-2, HCoV-NL63, HCoV-OC43 and HCoV-229E.

Treatment described: roughly 11-day PBMC culture with coronavirus spike peptide pools or control peptides (ViraFEST assay). For ViraFEST, peptide pools expanded antigen-specific T cells, after which the TCRs were sequenced. An Oncomine TCR Beta short-read assay was used to sequence the DNA from cultured CD4+ T cells. Researchers extracted genomic DNA from CD4+ T cells that had been cultured. One entry per CDR3 protein, called by TCRdb with MiXCR from the PCR reads. The sample carries some 14,000 distinct CDR3 sequences, approximately 55% recorded once. Germline V gene sequence: CDR1 MDHEN, CDR2 SYDVKM. Trimming stripped 5 bases from V and 2 bases from J, with 17 bases between. The CDR3 covers 16 residues. To note about this clonotype: Antigen specificity is unknown.

The chain joins TRBV28 to TRBJ2-3; weak D call: TRBD2 (5 bases). The source was CD4+ T cells from blood, cultured in vitro, collected before SARS-CoV-2 vaccination. The source of this sequence is a human donor who had recovered from COVID-19. The CDR3 spells CASSHRTPGLTDTQYF. CDR3 DNA: TGTGCCAGCAGTCACCGGACCCCTGGACTCACAGATACGCAGTATTTT. Combining the CDR3 with reference TRBV28 and TRBJ2-3 gives the whole variable domain DVKVTQSSRYLVKRTGEKVFLECVQDMDHENMFWYRQDPGLGLRLIYFSYDVKMKEKGDIPEGYSVSREKKERFSLILESASTNQTSMYLCASSHRTPGLTDTQYFGPGTRLTVL.